What follows are 30 T cell receptor beta chains derived from one specimen sequenced in a study of blood T cells in healthy people across ages. A J-beta primer mix and a sample-barcoded 5' primer were used in a second PCR of roughly 7 to 12 cycles. TCRdb ran MiXCR on the 5' RACE reads and lists one entry per CDR3 protein. This table holds 600,000 or so distinct CDR3 sequences, approximately 30% found once. Sequences were obtained from blood. Receptor source: a woman of 80 years or more in good health.

This clonotype was counted at least ten times. The V and J genes are TRBV7-3 and TRBJ2-5; D might be TRBD1 or TRBD2, each matching 5 bases. V lost 4 bases and J lost 5, with 17 bases in between. In germline, CDR1 is SGHTA, CDR2 FQGTGA. The CDR3 length is 15 residues. In nucleotides, the CDR3 is TGTGCCAGCAGCTCCCCAGGGACCGGGTTCGAGACCCAGTACTTC. As protein: CASSSPGTGFETQYF.

In this sample, this clonotype turned up a few times. The rearrangement uses TRBV27 and TRBJ2-3; D is possibly TRBD1 or TRBD2 (5 bases each). The germline gives CDR1 MNHEY, CDR2 SMNVEV (reference sequence). V was pared by 5 bases and J by 0 bases, with 15 bases between. This CDR3 comprises 16 residues. The CDR3 sequence: CASSPRGRLSTDTQYF. The CDR3 region has the DNA TGTGCCAGCAGTCCCCGGGGACGGCTTAGCACAGATACGCAGTATTTT.

A remark on this clonotype: Being one base from a much bigger clone, this may be a read error. The CDR3 DNA sequence: TGTGCCGGCAGCCAAACAGCGGGGGGGGTCTACAATGAGCAGTTCTTC. Encoded protein: CAGSQTAGGVYNEQFF. The rearrangement links TRBV14 to TRBJ2-1, with 10 bases matching TRBD2. Per the germline V gene, CDR1 is SGHDN and CDR2 is FVKESK. The CDR3 contains 16 residues.

This sequence joins TRBV20-1 and TRBJ2-3, with TRBD2 as a possible D gene (5 bases). Germline CDR1 reads DFQATT; CDR2 reads SNEGSKA (reference sequence). The CDR3 runs 11 residues. V shed 5 bases and J shed 5 bases, with 8 bases lying between them. CDR3 nucleotide sequence: TGCAGTGCTTACCGGGGAGATACGCAGTATTTT. Encoded protein: CSAYRGDTQYF.

This clonotype was found many times. V and J are TRBV27 and TRBJ1-2; D is unclear. Germline CDR1 is MNHEY and CDR2 is SMNVEV (reference sequence). Trimming stripped 3 bases from V and 2 bases from J, with 7 bases between. The CDR3 runs to 13 residues. CDR3 sequence: CASSLTQNYGYTF. The CDR3 DNA reads as TGTGCCAGCAGTTTGACCCAGAACTATGGCTACACCTTC.

This sequence joins TRBV6-1 and TRBJ2-1; 7 bases are a match to TRBD2. CDR3 length equals 13 residues. The germline CDR1 and CDR2 sequences are MNHNS and SASEGT. J gave up 7 bases and V 11 bases, and 11 bases lay outside the gene matches. Here the CDR3 reads CAARERGANEQFF. CDR3 sequence (DNA): TGTGCCGCTCGAGAGCGGGGTGCGAATGAGCAGTTCTTC.

Concerning this clonotype: A much larger clone differs by one base, so this may be a read error. The rearrangement links TRBV3-1 to TRBJ2-5, with D possibly matching TRBD1 (6 bases). The length of the CDR3 is 14 residues. The germline CDR1 and CDR2 sequences are LGHDT and YNNKEL (reference sequence). Trimming cost V 1 base and J 11 bases, with 17 bases left between them. The CDR3 region has the DNA TGTGCCAGCAGCCAAGGACAGGCCAATAATGAGCAGTACTTC. Amino acids: CASSQGQANNEQYF.

The chain joins TRBV12-3 or TRBV12-4 to TRBJ2-3; D may be TRBD1 (6 bases). The CDR3 sequence is 14 residues long. Trimming left V 6 bases short and J 4 bases short, with 14 bases between. The CDR3 DNA follows: TGTGCCAGCAGGGGACAATTGAGAGCAGATACGCAGTATTTT. This gives the protein CASRGQLRADTQYF.

At least ten counts were recorded for this clonotype. This chain connects TRBV30 to TRBJ2-5; D unresolved. Germline V gene lookup returns CDR1 GTSNPN and CDR2 SVGIG (reference sequence). This CDR3 region has 10 residues. The CDR3 DNA sequence: TGTGCGGTATTAGCTGAGACCCAGTACTTC. Amino acid sequence: CAVLAETQYF.

In the case of this clonotype: With a much larger clone just one base away, this may be a read error. The V and J genes are TRBV20-1 and TRBJ2-7, with a tentative D call TRBD2 (6 bases). V was pared by 7 bases and J by 3 bases, with 25 bases between. This CDR3 comprises 16 residues. Germline-derived CDR1 and CDR2 are DFQATT and SNEGSKA (reference sequence). The CDR3 loop reads CSVPRLEALGGYEQYF. The CDR3 nucleotides read TGCAGTGTCCCCCGGCTGGAAGCGCTGGGGGGCTACGAGCAGTACTTC.

The chain has TRBV2 and TRBJ1-4; 11 bases fit TRBD1. Trimming cost V 1 base and J 8 bases; bases outside gene matches: 3. CDR3 length: 15 amino acids. CDR1 is SNHLY and CDR2 is FYNNEI in the germline V gene. The CDR3 loop reads CASSEGGQGGEKLFF. In DNA form, the CDR3 reads TGTGCCAGCAGTGAAGGGGGACAGGGGGGCGAAAAACTGTTTTTT. The full variable domain, with the rest looked up from reference TRBV2 and TRBJ1-4, is EPEVTQTPSHQVTQMGQEVILRCVPISNHLYFYWYRQILGQKVEFLVSFYNNEISEKSEIFDDQFSVERPDGSNFTLKIRSTKLEDSAMYFCASSEGGQGGEKLFFGSGTQLSVL.

This clonotype was detected ten times or more. V and J are TRBV6-1 and TRBJ2-7; tentatively, D is TRBD1 (6 bases). In germline, CDR1 is MNHNS, CDR2 SASEGT. The CDR3 spans 15 residues. Trimming pared 6 bases from V and 2 bases from J, leaving 17 bases between. In nucleotides, the CDR3 is TGTGCCAGCAGAGAATCAGGGACAAATACCTACGAGCAGTACTTC. Its translation: CASRESGTNTYEQYF.

The rearrangement uses TRBV15 and TRBJ2-1, with unresolved D. V was clipped by 3 bases and J by 3 bases, with 6 bases between them. The CDR3 has 13 amino acids. Per germline, CDR1 LNHNV and CDR2 YYDKDF (reference sequence). The CDR3 region is CATSSEYYNEQFF. The CDR3 DNA is TGTGCCACCAGCAGCGAATACTACAATGAGCAGTTCTTC.

This clonotype was recorded many times. This chain joins TRBV6-6 and TRBJ1-1; 10 bases are a match to TRBD1. CDR1 and CDR2 (germline): MNHNY, SVGAGI (reference sequence). V lost 4 bases, J lost 7 bases, and 12 bases stayed unmatched. The CDR3 runs 16 residues. The CDR3 loop is CASSSDRGQVYGEAFF. The CDR3 DNA sequence: TGTGCCAGCAGTTCAGACAGGGGGCAGGTTTACGGTGAAGCTTTCTTT.

This clonotype was recorded many times. The chain employs TRBV18 and TRBJ2-5, with D possibly being TRBD1 (5 bases). The CDR3 has 13 residues. V lost 0 bases and J 4 bases, leaving 6 bases between the germline ends. The germline V gene encodes CDR1 KGHSH and CDR2 LQKENI. CDR3 sequence reads: CASSPPQGETQYF. CDR3 bases: TGTGCCAGCTCACCACCGCAGGGAGAGACCCAGTACTTC.

This clonotype was picked up many times. The rearrangement links TRBV5-1 to TRBJ2-7; 8 bases map to TRBD1. The ends lost 0 bases at V and 8 bases at J; junction bases unmatched: 7. CDR1 and CDR2 from the germline V gene are SGHRS and YFSETQ. CDR3 size: 14 residues. CDR3 in amino acids: CASSLADRALQQYF. CDR3 bases: TGCGCCAGCAGCTTGGCGGACAGGGCCCTTCAGCAGTACTTC. Together with reference TRBV5-1 and TRBJ2-7, the CDR3 gives the full variable domain: KAGVTQTPRYLIKTRGQQVTLSCSPISGHRSVSWYQQTPGQGLQFLFEYFSETQRNKGNFPGRFSGRQFSNSRSEMNVSTLELGDSALYLCASSLADRALQQYFGPGTRLTVT.

This clonotype was recorded a few times. The genes are TRBV9 and TRBJ1-1; D is uncertain. V was cut by 1 base and J by 1 base, with 5 bases left in between. The CDR3 is 13 amino acids. Germline V gene lookup returns CDR1 SGDLS and CDR2 YYNGEE. CDR3: CASSVLENTEAFF. In nucleotides, the CDR3 is TGTGCCAGCAGCGTATTGGAGAACACTGAAGCTTTCTTT.

In this sample, this clonotype turned up many times. V and J are TRBV2 and TRBJ2-7; 10 positions agree with TRBD1. The CDR3 is 14 residues long. Per germline, CDR1 SNHLY and CDR2 FYNNEI. The J segment lost 6 bases and the V segment lost 6 bases, leaving 8 bases of the junction unmatched. The CDR3 DNA is TGTGCCAGCAGCCACGGGACAGGGGCTCGCGAGCAGTACTTC. Translating gives CASSHGTGAREQYF. Using reference TRBV2 and TRBJ2-7 for the parts outside the CDR3, the full variable domain is EPEVTQTPSHQVTQMGQEVILRCVPISNHLYFYWYRQILGQKVEFLVSFYNNEISEKSEIFDDQFSVERPDGSNFTLKIRSTKLEDSAMYFCASSHGTGAREQYFGPGTRLTVT.

The rearrangement joins TRBV5-1 to TRBJ1-1; 7 bases align to TRBD1. There are 13 residues in the CDR3. Trimming took 4 bases from V and 4 from J; bases not matched to a gene: 4. From germline, CDR1 is SGHRS and CDR2 YFSETQ. The CDR3 protein is CASSKDRATEAFF. The CDR3 nucleotides read TGCGCCAGCAGCAAAGACAGGGCCACTGAAGCTTTCTTT. Combining the CDR3 with reference TRBV5-1 and TRBJ1-1 gives the whole variable domain KAGVTQTPRYLIKTRGQQVTLSCSPISGHRSVSWYQQTPGQGLQFLFEYFSETQRNKGNFPGRFSGRQFSNSRSEMNVSTLELGDSALYLCASSKDRATEAFFGQGTRLTVV.

This clonotype showed up many times. The chain uses TRBV21-1 and TRBJ2-1. The closer fit of TRBJ2-7 to the DNA end suggests the J call may be wrong. TRBV21-1 is classified as a pseudogene. There are 14 residues in the CDR3. DNA of the CDR3: TGTGCCAACTTTAACTTAAGCTCCTACAATGAGCAGTACTTC. Protein product: CANFNLSSYNEQYF.

In its sample, this clonotype was seen many times. The V call is TRBV4-3, the J call TRBJ1-2; 8 bases are a match to TRBD1. Germline V CDR1 and CDR2: LGHNA, YSLEER. This CDR3 has 16 amino acids. The J segment lost 3 bases and the V segment lost 0 bases, leaving 6 bases of the junction unmatched. The CDR3 sequence is CASSQDGQGGDYGYTF. The CDR3 DNA follows: TGCGCCAGCAGCCAAGACGGACAGGGAGGAGACTATGGCTACACCTTC.

The chain joins TRBV19 to TRBJ2-1; D possibly matches TRBD1 or TRBD2 (5 bases each). This CDR3 has 16 amino acids. Germline CDR1 and CDR2: LNHDA and SQIVND (reference sequence). V lost 6 bases and J lost 5, with 20 bases in between. In DNA, the CDR3 is TGTGCCAGTAGGAATAAGTGGCAGGGAGATGACAATGAGCAGTTCTTC. Its translation is CASRNKWQGDDNEQFF. Full variable domain (missing parts from reference TRBV19 and TRBJ2-1): DGGITQSPKYLFRKEGQNVTLSCEQNLNHDAMYWYRQDPGQGLRLIYYSQIVNDFQKGDIAEGYSVSREKKESFPLTVTSAQKNPTAFYLCASRNKWQGDDNEQFFGPGTRLTVL.

This clonotype has more than one count but fewer than ten. The chain joins TRBV7-2 to TRBJ1-2; D ambiguous. This CDR3 is 12 amino acids long. With 4 bases removed from V and 11 bases from J, the gap between germline ends came to 14 bases. Germline CDR1 is SGHTA and CDR2 is FQGNSA. CDR3 sequence reads: CASSSVLGGYTF. The CDR3 nucleotides are TGTGCCAGCAGCTCGGTTCTGGGAGGGTACACCTTC.

This clonotype was seen many times. The CDR3 sequence: CASSHSGTGSDTQYF. CDR3 in DNA: TGTGCCAGCAGCCACTCCGGGACAGGGTCTGATACGCAGTATTTT. V gene TRBV4-2 combines with J gene TRBJ2-3; 9 positions match TRBD1. The V and J ends lost 3 bases and 6 bases, in that order; junction bases with no gene match: 7. In germline, CDR1 is LGHNA, CDR2 YNFKEQ. This CDR3 spans 15 amino acids.

This chain uses TRBV24-1 with TRBJ1-5; 7 bases align to TRBD1. V gave up 8 bases and J gave up 3 bases; unmatched junction bases: 3. The CDR3 length is 13 residues. Germline CDR1 reads KGHDR; CDR2 reads SFDVKD. The CDR3 loop reads CATNQGVNQPQHF. In DNA, the CDR3 is TGTGCCACCAACCAGGGGGTCAATCAGCCCCAGCATTTT.

As concerns this clonotype: A clone one base away is much larger, so this may be a read error. This chain joins TRBV5-1 and TRBJ1-2; a possible D gene is TRBD1 (5 bases). The CDR3 spans 14 residues. V was shortened by 4 bases and J by 3 bases, with 13 bases between the two germline ends. Germline V gene lookup returns CDR1 SGHRS and CDR2 YFSETQ. CDR3 bases: TGCGCCAGCAGCCTGGTTGGGGCAGACTATGGCTACACCTTC. As protein: CASSLVGADYGYTF.

This clonotype was detected ten times or more. The genes are TRBV20-1 and TRBJ2-5; D possibly matches TRBD1 or TRBD2 (6 bases each). Germline values: CDR1 DFQATT, CDR2 SNEGSKA (reference sequence). The CDR3 has 16 residues. V lost 3 bases and J 0 bases, leaving 17 bases between the germline ends. CDR3 sequence: CSARGGQRWYQETQYF. The CDR3 DNA follows: TGCAGTGCTAGGGGAGGACAGCGTTGGTACCAAGAGACCCAGTACTTC.

With respect to this clonotype: One junction end does not reproduce the germline sequence, and a read error may be involved. The rearrangement uses TRBV20-1 and TRBJ1-6, with TRBD1 matching 7 bases. The CDR3 covers 15 residues. Germline assignment: CDR1 DFQATT and CDR2 SNEGSKA (reference sequence). The CDR3 sequence is CSARPPGQLNSPPHF. The CDR3 region has the DNA TGCAGTGCTAGACCCCCGGGACAGTTGAATTCACCCCCCCACTTT.

This clonotype occurred many times. This chain connects TRBV14 to TRBJ2-5; tentatively, D is TRBD1 or TRBD2 (6 bases each). The V gene lost 2 bases and the J gene lost 2 bases, with 15 bases spanning the gap. This CDR3 comprises 16 residues. The germline gives CDR1 SGHDN, CDR2 FVKESK. Here the CDR3 DNA reads TGTGCCAGCAGCCAACTTATGAGGGGGGCACAAGAGACCCAGTACTTC. Translated, it gives CASSQLMRGAQETQYF.

This clonotype came up once. A junction end diverges from the germline sequence, so it may reflect a read error. The rearrangement uses TRBV7-9 and TRBJ1-1, with TRBD1 matching 9 bases. The germline gives CDR1 SEHNR, CDR2 FQNEAQ (reference sequence). This CDR3 is built from 16 residues. The CDR3 protein is CAGRTGTGTSNTEAFF. CDR3 DNA: TGTGCCGGCAGAACCGGGACAGGGACTTCGAACACTGAAGCTTTCTTT.